This TCR beta chain was identified in a study of cytomegalovirus exposure and HLA in healthy donors. General study results and limits: The majority of TCR sequences were rare, yet some public TCRs appeared in many donors. Reported results showed that the classifier diagnosed cytomegalovirus status with high specificity and sensitivity. Associated with cytomegalovirus, according to the listing, were around 160 TCR beta chains.

Separation from the 666-subject first cohort characterized the approximately 120-subject validation cohort, to which the donors belonged. Generated by immunoSEQ multiplex PCR, the TCRdb table keeps only in-frame clones and is missing some. This repertoire shows around 300,000 clones, 87% found once; its top ten account for approximately 1.1%. From germline, CDR1 is MDHEN and CDR2 SYDVKM. Trimming cost V 3 bases and J 6 bases, with 9 bases left between them. The CDR3 runs 12 residues. A word on this clone: Its antigen remains unknown. Other DNA sequences in the sample encode the same CDR3.

Sequenced: PBMCs. The chain employs TRBV28 and TRBJ2-7; D perhaps matches TRBD1 (5 bases). This TCR was sampled from a woman aged 25 to 45 in good health and CMV-seropositive. Here the CDR3 DNA reads TGTGCCAGCAGTTTGGGCAGGGTCGAGCAGTACTTC. Its translation is CASSLGRVEQYF.